This TCR beta chain came from a study of blood T cell repertoires in COVID-19 (dated by TCRdb to about 2020). Background on the whole study: The collaborator samples originated in the United States, Italy and Spain and spanned the acute and convalescent phases of COVID-19. HLA class I and class II types, where available, came from metadata supplied by the sample provider rather than from assay-based typing. Nearly every sample came with metadata listing a de-identified subject ID, COVID-19 status, age in years and sex. The samples were drawn from the first 160 participants of the ongoing ImmuneRACE study and from roughly 1,300 subjects provided by 6 global collaborators. The repertoires were released in a freely available public database intended as a resource for research on the immune response to SARS-CoV-2. Deeply sampled blood TCRbeta repertoires from subjects exposed to, actively infected with, or recovered from COVID-19 were included in the dataset. The prospective study material was composed of cDNA or gDNA derived from T cells, B-cell-depleted T cells, or PBMCs.

V trim: 2 bases; J trim: 8 bases; unmatched bases: 14. The CDR3 starts with the cysteine, ends with the phenylalanine, and has 17 residues. Only CDR3 DNA remains: 51 bases, in frame from the first base. In the germline V gene, CDR1 corresponds to KGHSH and CDR2 to LQKENI. The collaborating institutions used their own protocols to collect whole blood in K2EDTA tubes. Collaborator samples were shipped for TCRbeta analysis as frozen whole blood, isolated PBMCs, or DNA extracted from either sample type. Study-level results and caveats: Clinical and demographic metadata were provided uncurated, with the amount varying by source and participant.

This clone was seen more than once but under ten times. It has no known antigen specificity. Base qualities are not recorded, but no much larger clone differs from it by a single base. TCRbeta CDR3 regions were amplified from genomic DNA by means of the immunoSEQ Assay, a bias-controlled multiplex PCR. Processing in the source paper ran as follows. Within the assay, amplification of reference gene primers was used to estimate how many nucleated cells each sample contained. To quantify the absolute abundance of each unique TCRbeta CDR3 rearrangement, sequence reads were collapsed and filtered. Productive Simpson clonality was computed per sample as the square root of Simpson's diversity index over productive rearrangements. In its TCRdb copy, this immuneACCESS table keeps in-frame sequences only and misses some clones. Where compared with another copy, unresolved V genes explain less than half of these, and the others have no known cause. The DNA was the basis for D and trimming; V, J and clone size are from that table. In all, the sample holds about 240,000 clones, and around 83% of those were seen once. Roughly 3.4% of the sample belongs to the ten largest clones.

The clonotype was recovered from a woman younger than 30 with acute or convalescent COVID-19. The sequencing input was peripheral blood. The rearrangement joined TRBV18 to TRBJ2-5; TRBD2 aligns with 10 central bases. The CDR3 sequence is CASSPTSPTSGLETQYF. The DNA sequence is given as TGTGCCAGCTCACCAACTTCCCCGACTAGCGGGTTGGAAACCCAGTACTTC.